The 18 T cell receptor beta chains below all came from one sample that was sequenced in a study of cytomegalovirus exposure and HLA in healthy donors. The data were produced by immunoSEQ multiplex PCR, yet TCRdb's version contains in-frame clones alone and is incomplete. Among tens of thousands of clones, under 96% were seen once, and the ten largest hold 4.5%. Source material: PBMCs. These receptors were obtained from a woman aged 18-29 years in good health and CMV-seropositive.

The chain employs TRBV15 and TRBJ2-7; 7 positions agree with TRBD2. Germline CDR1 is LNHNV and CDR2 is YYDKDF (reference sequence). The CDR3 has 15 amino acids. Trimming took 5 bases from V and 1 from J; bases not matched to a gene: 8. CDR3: CATSPGGTRSYEQYF. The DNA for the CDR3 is TGTGCCACCAGCCCCGGGGGGACTCGGTCCTACGAGCAGTACTTC.

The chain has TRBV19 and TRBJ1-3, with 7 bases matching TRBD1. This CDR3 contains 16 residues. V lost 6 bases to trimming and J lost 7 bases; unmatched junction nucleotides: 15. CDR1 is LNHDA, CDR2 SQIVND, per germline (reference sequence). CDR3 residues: CASRDKRGLDGNTIYF. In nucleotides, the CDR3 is TGTGCCAGTAGGGACAAGAGGGGGCTGGATGGTAACACCATATATTTT.

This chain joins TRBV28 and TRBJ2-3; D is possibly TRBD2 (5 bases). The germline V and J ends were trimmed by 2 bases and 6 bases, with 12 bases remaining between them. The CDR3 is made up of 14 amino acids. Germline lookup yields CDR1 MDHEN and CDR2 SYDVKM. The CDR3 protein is CASSLLRTGDTQYF. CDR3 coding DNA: TGTGCCAGCAGTTTACTCCGGACTGGGGATACGCAGTATTTT.

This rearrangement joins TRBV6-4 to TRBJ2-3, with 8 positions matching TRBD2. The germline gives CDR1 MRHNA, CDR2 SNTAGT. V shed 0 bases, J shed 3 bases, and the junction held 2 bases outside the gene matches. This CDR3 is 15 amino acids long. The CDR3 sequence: CASSDSASGTDTQYF. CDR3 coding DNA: TGTGCCAGCAGTGACTCGGCTAGCGGGACAGATACGCAGTATTTT.

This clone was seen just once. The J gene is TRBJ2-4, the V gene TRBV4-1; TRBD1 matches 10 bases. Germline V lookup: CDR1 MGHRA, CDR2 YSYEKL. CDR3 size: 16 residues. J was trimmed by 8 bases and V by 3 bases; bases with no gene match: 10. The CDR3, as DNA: TGCGCCAGCAGCCAGACAACCGGGACAGGGGTAGACATTCAGTACTTC. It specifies CASSQTTGTGVDIQYF.

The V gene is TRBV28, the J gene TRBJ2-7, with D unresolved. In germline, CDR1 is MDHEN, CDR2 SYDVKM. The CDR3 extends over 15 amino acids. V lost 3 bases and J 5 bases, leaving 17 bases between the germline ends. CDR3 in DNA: TGTGCCAGCAGTTTCGTACCGGGTGAAGAGGACGAGCAGTACTTC. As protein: CASSFVPGEEDEQYF.

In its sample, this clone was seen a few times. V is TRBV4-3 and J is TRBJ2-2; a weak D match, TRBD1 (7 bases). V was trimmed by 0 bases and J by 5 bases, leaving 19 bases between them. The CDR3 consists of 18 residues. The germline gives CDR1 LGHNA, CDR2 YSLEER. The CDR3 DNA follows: TGCGCCAGCAGCCAAGATACCACCCGGTCAGGGGGGACCGGGGAGCTGTTTTTT. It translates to CASSQDTTRSGGTGELFF.

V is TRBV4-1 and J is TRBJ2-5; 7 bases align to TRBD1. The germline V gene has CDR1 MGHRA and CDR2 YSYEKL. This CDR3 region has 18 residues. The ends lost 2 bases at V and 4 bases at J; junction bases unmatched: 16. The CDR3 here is CASSQSPKLRQGAETQYF. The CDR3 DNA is TGCGCCAGCAGCCAATCCCCCAAACTTAGACAGGGTGCAGAGACCCAGTACTTC.

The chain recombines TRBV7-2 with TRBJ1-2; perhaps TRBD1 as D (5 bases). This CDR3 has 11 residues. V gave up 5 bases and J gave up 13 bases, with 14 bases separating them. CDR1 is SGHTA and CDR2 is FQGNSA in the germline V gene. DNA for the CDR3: TGTGCCAGCAGCCTCCCGGGGGTTTGCACCTTC. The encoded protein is CASSLPGVCTF.

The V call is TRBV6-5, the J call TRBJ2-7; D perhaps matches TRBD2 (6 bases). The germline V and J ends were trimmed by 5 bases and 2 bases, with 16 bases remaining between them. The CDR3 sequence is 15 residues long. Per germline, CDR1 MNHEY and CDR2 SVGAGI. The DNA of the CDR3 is TGTGCCAGCAGTCCCCCCGGGGGTACCCCCTACGAGCAGTACTTC. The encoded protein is CASSPPGGTPYEQYF.

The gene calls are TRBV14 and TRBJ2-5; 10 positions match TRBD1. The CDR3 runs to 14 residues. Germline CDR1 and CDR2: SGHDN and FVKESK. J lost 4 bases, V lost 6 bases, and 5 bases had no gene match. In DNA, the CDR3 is TGTGCCAGCAGTCGAGGACAGGGGGGAGAGACCCAGTACTTC. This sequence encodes CASSRGQGGETQYF.

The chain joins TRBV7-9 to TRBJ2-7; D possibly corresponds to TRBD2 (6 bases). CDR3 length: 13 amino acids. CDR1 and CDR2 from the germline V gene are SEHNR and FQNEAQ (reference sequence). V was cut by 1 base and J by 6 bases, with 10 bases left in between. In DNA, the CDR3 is TGTGCCAGCAGCTTAGGACTAGTTGGCGAGCAGTACTTC. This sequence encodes CASSLGLVGEQYF.

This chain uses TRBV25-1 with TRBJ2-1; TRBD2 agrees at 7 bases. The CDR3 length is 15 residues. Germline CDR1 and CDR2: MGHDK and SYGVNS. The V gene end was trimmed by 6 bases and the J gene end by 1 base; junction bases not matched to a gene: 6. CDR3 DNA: TGTGCCAGCAGGTCGGGAGGCCTTTCCTACAATGAGCAGTTCTTC. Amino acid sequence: CASRSGGLSYNEQFF. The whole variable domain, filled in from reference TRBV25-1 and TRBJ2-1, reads EADIYQTPRYLVIGTGKKITLECSQTMGHDKMYWYQQDPGMELHLIHYSYGVNSTEKGDLSSESTVSRIRTEHFPLTLESARPSHTSQYLCASRSGGLSYNEQFFGPGTRLTVL.

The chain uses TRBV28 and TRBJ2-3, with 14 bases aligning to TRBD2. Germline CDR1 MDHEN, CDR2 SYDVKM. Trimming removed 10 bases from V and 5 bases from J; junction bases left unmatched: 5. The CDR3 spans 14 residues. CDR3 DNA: TGTGCCACTCGACTAGCGGGAGGGGTAGATACGCAGTATTTT. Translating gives CATRLAGGVDTQYF.

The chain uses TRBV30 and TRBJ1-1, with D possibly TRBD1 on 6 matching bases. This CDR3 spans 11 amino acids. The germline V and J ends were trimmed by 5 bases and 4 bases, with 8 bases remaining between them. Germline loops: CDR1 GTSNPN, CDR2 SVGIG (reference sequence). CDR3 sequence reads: CAWQGSTEAFF. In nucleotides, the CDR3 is TGTGCCTGGCAGGGGAGCACTGAAGCTTTCTTT.

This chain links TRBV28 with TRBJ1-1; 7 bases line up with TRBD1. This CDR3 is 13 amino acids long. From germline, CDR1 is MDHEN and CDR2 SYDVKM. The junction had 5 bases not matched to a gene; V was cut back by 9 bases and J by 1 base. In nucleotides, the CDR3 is TGTGCCAGTTCAGGGGGTGAGAACACTGAAGCTTTCTTT. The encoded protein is CASSGGENTEAFF.

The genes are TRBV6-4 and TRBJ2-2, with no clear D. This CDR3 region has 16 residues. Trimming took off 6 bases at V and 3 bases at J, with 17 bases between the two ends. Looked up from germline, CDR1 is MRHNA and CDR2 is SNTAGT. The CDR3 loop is CASRFPHTAHTGELFF. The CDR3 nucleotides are TGTGCCAGCAGATTCCCCCATACTGCCCACACCGGGGAGCTGTTTTTT.

In DNA form, the CDR3 reads TGCGCCAGCAGCCCCCAGTTGAACACTGAAGCTTTCTTT. The encoded protein is CASSPQLNTEAFF. The chain carries TRBV5-1 and TRBJ1-1; D remains ambiguous. The CDR3 length is 13 residues. Germline values: CDR1 SGHRS, CDR2 YFSETQ. The V gene lost 4 bases and the J gene lost 0 bases, with 7 bases spanning the gap.